A single sample is the source of the 32 T cell receptor beta chains below, sequenced in a study of T cell responses to AZD1222 COVID-19 vaccine. Sequenced by immunoSEQ multiplex PCR; TCRdb stores in-frame clones only, minus some. This table holds around 110,000 clones, under 95% found once. The material was peripheral blood, obtained 28 days after the second AZD1222 dose. The receptors derive from an adult who received the AZD1222 COVID-19 vaccine.

Here the CDR3 DNA reads TGTGCCAGCAGTTTAGCTTTTCCGGTAGTCAGGGACTACTTCCACCGGGAGCTGTTTTTT. Translation: CASSLAFPVVRDYFHRELFF. This sequence joins TRBV27 and TRBJ2-2; TRBD2 matches at 7 bases. This CDR3 spans 20 amino acids. The trim removed 2 bases at V and 9 bases at J, leaving 24 bases unmatched. Per germline, CDR1 MNHEY and CDR2 SMNVEV (reference sequence).

This clone was seen a few times. The genes are TRBV7-2 and TRBJ2-7, with a weak D call TRBD2 (5 bases). Trimming removed 1 base from V and 5 bases from J, with 9 bases in between. Germline lookup yields CDR1 SGHTA and CDR2 FQGNSA. The CDR3 contains 13 residues. The CDR3 coding sequence is TGTGCCAGCAGCTTAGTATTCGGGAACGAGCAGTACTTC. Protein sequence: CASSLVFGNEQYF.

This chain joins TRBV7-2 and TRBJ1-1; possibly TRBD1 for D (5 bases). Germline CDR1 is SGHTA and CDR2 is FQGNSA. This CDR3 has 14 residues. The germline V and J ends were trimmed by 0 bases and 8 bases, with 13 bases remaining between them. The CDR3 region has the DNA TGTGCCAGCAGCTTAGCGTGGAGGGACCGAGAAGCTTTCTTT. Protein product: CASSLAWRDREAFF. Together with reference TRBV7-2 and TRBJ1-1, the CDR3 gives the full variable domain: GAGVSQSPSNKVTEKGKDVELRCDPISGHTALYWYRQSLGQGLEFLIYFQGNSAPDKSGLPSDRFSAERTGGSVSTLTIQRTQQEDSAVYLCASSLAWRDREAFFGQGTRLTVV.

With respect to this clone: The sample contains more than one DNA sequence encoding this CDR3. V is TRBV6-5 and J is TRBJ1-1, with D unclear. The germline V and J ends were trimmed by 2 bases and 1 base, with 5 bases remaining between them. The CDR3 totals 13 residues. Germline V lookup: CDR1 MNHEY, CDR2 SVGAGI. The DNA for the CDR3 is TGTGCCAGCAGTTACGGCGGGAACACTGAAGCTTTCTTT. Its translation is CASSYGGNTEAFF.

The V call is TRBV2, the J call TRBJ2-7; unclear D gene. CDR3 length equals 13 residues. Germline CDR1 and CDR2: SNHLY and FYNNEI. The germline V and J ends were trimmed by 4 bases and 3 bases, with 10 bases remaining between them. The CDR3 protein is CASSVGMGYEQYF. CDR3 DNA: TGTGCCAGCAGTGTTGGGATGGGCTACGAGCAGTACTTC.

The CDR3 sequence: CASSFDRGDEQYF. The CDR3 DNA reads as TGTGCCAGCAGCTTTGACAGGGGGGACGAGCAGTACTTC. This chain links TRBV7-2 with TRBJ2-7, with 9 bases lining up with TRBD1. The CDR3 contains 13 residues. Losses at the gene ends were 3 bases for V and 5 bases for J; bases not matched to a gene: 2. Germline V gene sequence: CDR1 SGHTA, CDR2 FQGNSA.

Comment on this clone: A read error may account for a junction end that differs from germline. This chain connects TRBV7-7 to TRBJ2-7; TRBD2 matches 9 bases. The CDR3 is made up of 13 amino acids. Looked up from germline, CDR1 is SSHAT and CDR2 is FNYEAQ (reference sequence). The CDR3 DNA follows: TGTGCTAGCAGCCGTAGCGGGAGTTCCGAGCAGTACTTC. Translated, it gives CASSRSGSSEQYF.

V and J are TRBV28 and TRBJ1-1; D is unclear. Trimming shortened V by 6 bases and J by 1 base, and 12 bases separated the two germline ends. Germline assignment: CDR1 MDHEN and CDR2 SYDVKM. This CDR3 comprises 14 residues. The CDR3 protein is CASSSWTRNTEAFF. The CDR3 nucleotides are TGTGCCAGCAGCTCCTGGACGAGGAACACTGAAGCTTTCTTT.

The V gene is TRBV18, the J gene TRBJ2-2; D possibly corresponds to TRBD1 (6 bases). CDR3 size: 16 residues. Trimming took off 1 base at V and 3 bases at J, with 12 bases between the two ends. Germline V gives CDR1 KGHSH, CDR2 LQKENI. CDR3 bases: TGTGCCAGCTCACCACGGACAGCTAGTGACACCGGGGAGCTGTTTTTT. Translation: CASSPRTASDTGELFF.

The V gene is TRBV6-5, the J gene TRBJ2-2; the D is unclear. This CDR3 has 13 residues. Germline V lookup: CDR1 MNHEY, CDR2 SVGAGI. V was pared by 7 bases and J by 7 bases, with 13 bases between. CDR3 nucleotide sequence: TGTGCCAGCACCCTCACCCCGAACGGGGAGCTGTTTTTT. Protein sequence: CASTLTPNGELFF.

The chain joins TRBV18 to TRBJ2-1; the D gene could be TRBD1 or TRBD2 (6 bases each). The CDR3 extends over 17 amino acids. Deletions cut 1 base from V and 0 bases from J, with 13 bases between. Germline-derived CDR1 and CDR2 are KGHSH and LQKENI. Here the CDR3 reads CASSPHRAGSSYNEQFF. The DNA of the CDR3 is TGTGCCAGCTCACCACACAGGGCGGGGAGCTCCTACAATGAGCAGTTCTTC. The full variable domain, rest sourced from reference TRBV18 and TRBJ2-1, is NAGVMQNPRHLVRRRGQEARLRCSPMKGHSHVYWYRQLPEEGLKFMVYLQKENIIDESGMPKERFSAEFPKEGPSILRIQQVVRGDSAAYFCASSPHRAGSSYNEQFFGPGTRLTVL.

This clone appeared once. The chain employs TRBV3-1 (or the pseudogene TRBV3-2) and TRBJ1-2; D is possibly TRBD1 (5 bases). Germline-derived CDR1 and CDR2 are LGHDT and YNNKEL (reference sequence). The CDR3 totals 14 residues. V lost 4 bases and J 4 bases, leaving 13 bases between the germline ends. CDR3 DNA: TGTGCCAGCAGCCGAAGTGGGGGTCCCTATGGCTACACCTTC. Protein product: CASSRSGGPYGYTF.

The chain employs TRBV10-2 and TRBJ1-5; D remains ambiguous. V gave up 3 bases and J gave up 3 bases, with 12 bases separating them. Germline V lookup: CDR1 WSHSY, CDR2 SAAADI. This CDR3 contains 15 residues. The CDR3 nucleotides are TGCGCCAGCAGTGATTTCCGATCAGACAATCAGCCCCAGCATTTT. Translating it yields CASSDFRSDNQPQHF.

The chain employs TRBV15 and TRBJ2-1; 7 bases are shared with TRBD1. V lost 0 bases to trimming and J lost 3 bases; unmatched junction nucleotides: 5. Germline CDR1 LNHNV, CDR2 YYDKDF (reference sequence). The CDR3 spans 16 residues. In DNA form, the CDR3 reads TGTGCCACCAGCAGAGAGGCCGGGACAGTCTACAATGAGCAGTTCTTC. It codes for CATSREAGTVYNEQFF.

The chain carries TRBV19 and TRBJ1-1; D remains ambiguous. Between the trimmed V and J ends, which lost 4 bases and 3 bases, there was a span of 9 bases. The CDR3 has 13 amino acids. The germline CDR1 and CDR2 sequences are LNHDA and SQIVND (reference sequence). CDR3 loop: CASSTQVDTEAFF. CDR3 DNA: TGTGCCAGTAGTACTCAGGTTGACACTGAAGCTTTCTTT.

The V gene is TRBV6-5, the J gene TRBJ2-5; 9 bases are a match to TRBD2. Germline-derived CDR1 and CDR2 are MNHEY and SVGAGI. Losses at the gene ends were 6 bases for V and 5 bases for J; bases not matched to a gene: 10. The CDR3 runs to 15 residues. CDR3: CASRLAGLASETQYF. As DNA, the CDR3 is TGTGCCAGCAGATTAGCGGGACTAGCTTCGGAGACCCAGTACTTC.

The chain has TRBV30 and TRBJ1-3; TRBD1 aligns across 8 bases. Germline assignment: CDR1 GTSNPN and CDR2 SVGIG (reference sequence). CDR3 length: 17 residues. Unmatched junction bases numbered 11, after V lost 1 base and J lost 3 bases. The CDR3 nucleotides read TGTGCCTGGAGTGATCGGCAGGGGGCATCGGGTGGAAACACCATATATTTT. Protein sequence: CAWSDRQGASGGNTIYF.

The chain is built from TRBV7-9 and TRBJ2-3; tentatively, D is TRBD2 (6 bases). Germline V gene sequence: CDR1 SEHNR, CDR2 FQNEAQ (reference sequence). The length of the CDR3 is 18 residues. The ends were cut back, 5 bases at V and 0 bases at J, with 21 bases in the middle. The CDR3 sequence is CASSPKPATGTSTDTQYF. CDR3 sequence (DNA): TGTGCCAGCAGCCCCAAGCCCGCCACCGGGACTAGCACAGATACGCAGTATTTT. Based on the CDR3 plus reference TRBV7-9 and TRBJ2-3, the full variable domain is DTGVSQNPRHKITKRGQNVTFRCDPISEHNRLYWYRQTLGQGPEFLTYFQNEAQLEKSRLLSDRFSAERPKGSFSTLEIQRTEQGDSAMYLCASSPKPATGTSTDTQYFGPGTRLTVL.

The V and J genes are TRBV6-5 and TRBJ1-2; 7 bases agree with TRBD1. The CDR3 consists of 12 residues. The V gene's germline CDR1 is MNHEY and CDR2 SVGAGI. The junction had 4 bases not matched to a gene; V was cut back by 5 bases and J by 7 bases. The CDR3 sequence: CASSIQGFGYTF. The CDR3 DNA sequence: TGTGCCAGCAGTATACAGGGGTTTGGCTACACCTTC.

This CDR3 is CASDPAGDLNSPLHF. The CDR3 nucleotides read TGTGCCAGCGATCCGGCAGGAGACCTCAATTCACCCCTCCACTTT. The V call is TRBV6-6, the J call TRBJ1-6, with D unresolved. Germline V gene sequence: CDR1 MNHNY, CDR2 SVGAGI (reference sequence). This CDR3 has 15 residues. V was clipped by 8 bases and J by 7 bases, with 18 bases between them.

V is TRBV13 and J is TRBJ1-1; TRBD1 matches 9 bases. The CDR3 loop spans 13 amino acids. Unmatched junction bases numbered 7, after V lost 10 bases and J lost 4 bases. CDR1 PRHDT and CDR2 FYEKMQ come from the germline V gene (reference sequence). The CDR3 region is CATGQGLGTEAFF. In nucleotides, the CDR3 is TGTGCCACGGGACAGGGTTTGGGCACTGAAGCTTTCTTT.

The rearrangement joins TRBV15 to TRBJ1-4; possibly TRBD1 for D (5 bases). This CDR3 has 16 residues. CDR1 and CDR2 from the germline V gene are LNHNV and YYDKDF (reference sequence). V lost 5 bases and J lost 7, with 20 bases in between. CDR3: CATSDSQGRLSEKLFF. CDR3 nucleotide sequence: TGTGCCACCAGCGATAGTCAGGGAAGGCTCTCTGAAAAACTGTTTTTT.

The chain links TRBV29-1 to TRBJ2-6, with 9 bases lining up with TRBD1. The junction had 0 bases not matched to a gene; V was cut back by 4 bases and J by 2 bases. CDR1 is SQVTM, CDR2 ANQGSEA, per germline. The CDR3 loop spans 14 amino acids. The CDR3 DNA follows: TGCAGCGTTGGACAGGGGGCTGGGGCCAACGTCCTGACTTTC. Protein: CSVGQGAGANVLTF.

This chain joins TRBV21-1 and TRBJ1-1. TRBV21-1 counts as a pseudogene. The CDR3 has 16 amino acids. CDR3 nucleotides: TGTGCCAGCAGCAAAGGGGGGGAGGTCGGGAACACTGAAGCTTTCTTT. Translation gives CASSKGGEVGNTEAFF.

The genes are TRBV19 and TRBJ2-7, with a weak D call TRBD1 (6 bases). The CDR3 contains 15 residues. Trimming removed 1 base at V and 1 base at J, with 11 bases between. In germline, CDR1 is LNHDA, CDR2 SQIVND (reference sequence). CDR3 in amino acids: CASSIAARGSYEQYF. CDR3 coding DNA: TGTGCCAGTAGTATAGCGGCAAGGGGGTCCTACGAGCAGTACTTC.

The chain recombines TRBV27 with TRBJ1-1; tentatively, D is TRBD1 (6 bases). V was cut by 5 bases and J by 2 bases, with 12 bases left in between. The CDR3 runs to 14 residues. Germline V lookup: CDR1 MNHEY, CDR2 SMNVEV (reference sequence). For the CDR3, the DNA is TGTGCCAGCAGTACCTACAGGGTAAACACTGAAGCTTTCTTT. This translates into CASSTYRVNTEAFF.

The CDR3 reads CASSLIIGRGGETQYF. CDR3 bases: TGCGCCAGCAGCTTGATAATCGGCAGGGGAGGAGAGACCCAGTACTTC. The chain joins TRBV5-1 to TRBJ2-5; the D gene could be TRBD1 or TRBD2 (6 bases each). The V and J ends lost 1 base and 4 bases respectively, with 17 bases between them. The CDR3 runs to 16 residues. Germline V gene sequence: CDR1 SGHRS, CDR2 YFSETQ. Looking up the rest from reference TRBV5-1 and TRBJ2-5 gives the full variable domain: KAGVTQTPRYLIKTRGQQVTLSCSPISGHRSVSWYQQTPGQGLQFLFEYFSETQRNKGNFPGRFSGRQFSNSRSEMNVSTLELGDSALYLCASSLIIGRGGETQYFGPGTRLLVL.

This clone was seen repeatedly, ten times or more. This chain links TRBV10-3 with TRBJ2-3, with 11 bases identical to TRBD2. With 0 bases clipped from V and 0 bases from J, the junction kept 2 bases outside the gene matches. The CDR3 is made up of 17 amino acids. Germline CDR1 is ENHRY and CDR2 is SYGVKD. This CDR3 is CAISESLAGGSTDTQYF. CDR3 DNA: TGTGCCATCAGTGAGTCCCTAGCGGGGGGCAGCACAGATACGCAGTATTTT.

The CDR3: CASSEGFVTLTDTQYF. As DNA, the CDR3 is TGTGCCAGCAGTGAAGGGTTTGTCACCCTCACAGATACGCAGTATTTT. This chain joins TRBV6-1 and TRBJ2-3; D gene ambiguous. This CDR3 region has 16 residues. The V end was cut by 1 base, the J end by 2 bases, with 13 bases between. CDR1 is MNHNS and CDR2 is SASEGT in the germline V gene.

The chain combines TRBV4-2 with TRBJ2-2; 9 bases are a match to TRBD2. The CDR3 spans 17 residues. Germline values: CDR1 LGHNA, CDR2 YNFKEQ. The junction had 10 bases not matched to a gene; V was cut back by 1 base and J by 7 bases. The CDR3, as DNA: TGTGCCAGCAGCCAAGTCCTAGCGGGGAGACGGGGCGGGGAGCTGTTTTTT. Translating gives CASSQVLAGRRGGELFF.

This chain links TRBV19 with TRBJ2-1, with D possibly TRBD2 on 6 matching bases. CDR1 and CDR2 from the germline V gene are LNHDA and SQIVND (reference sequence). The CDR3 length is 13 residues. Trimming took off 7 bases at V and 10 bases at J, with 17 bases between the two ends. CDR3 coding DNA: TGTGCCAGTACCGAGAGAGGAGGGAACGAGCAGTTCTTC. Its protein product is CASTERGGNEQFF.

The chain is built from TRBV3-1 (or the pseudogene TRBV3-2) and TRBJ1-2; no definite D call. V lost 1 base, J lost 1 base, and 7 bases lay in between. The CDR3 contains 14 residues. Germline-derived CDR1 and CDR2 are LGHDT and YNNKEL (reference sequence). The CDR3 nucleotides are TGTGCCAGCAGCCAAGGGTCACTTAACTATGGCTACACCTTC. It yields the protein CASSQGSLNYGYTF.